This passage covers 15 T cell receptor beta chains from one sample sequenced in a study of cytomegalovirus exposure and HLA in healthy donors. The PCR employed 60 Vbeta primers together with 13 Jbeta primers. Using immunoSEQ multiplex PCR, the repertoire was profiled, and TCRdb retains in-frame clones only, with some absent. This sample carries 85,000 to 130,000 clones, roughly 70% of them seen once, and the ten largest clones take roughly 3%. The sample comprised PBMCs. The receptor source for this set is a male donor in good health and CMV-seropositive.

For the CDR3, the DNA is TGTGCCAGCAGTTTTAGCGGGGTTGGCACAGATACGCAGTATTTT. As protein: CASSFSGVGTDTQYF. V is TRBV27 and J is TRBJ2-3; 8 nucleotides match TRBD2. CDR3 size: 15 residues. Germline V gene sequence: CDR1 MNHEY, CDR2 SMNVEV (reference sequence). Trimming removed 3 bases from V and 1 base from J; junction bases left unmatched: 3.

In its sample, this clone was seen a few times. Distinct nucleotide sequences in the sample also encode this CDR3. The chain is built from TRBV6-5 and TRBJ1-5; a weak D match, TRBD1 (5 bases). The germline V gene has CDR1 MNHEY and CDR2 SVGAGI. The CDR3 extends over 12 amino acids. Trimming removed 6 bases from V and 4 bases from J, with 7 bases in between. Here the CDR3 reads CASSQGNQPQHF. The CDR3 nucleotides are TGTGCCAGCAGCCAGGGTAATCAGCCCCAGCATTTT.

Here the CDR3 DNA reads TGTGCCAGCAGCGGCGGGACAGGGCTTAATTCACCCCTCCACTTT. Translated: CASSGGTGLNSPLHF. The chain uses TRBV9 and TRBJ1-6; 9 bases fit TRBD1. Germline V CDR1 and CDR2: SGDLS, YYNGEE. Trimming took 3 bases from V and 6 from J; bases not matched to a gene: 4. The CDR3 sequence is 15 residues long.

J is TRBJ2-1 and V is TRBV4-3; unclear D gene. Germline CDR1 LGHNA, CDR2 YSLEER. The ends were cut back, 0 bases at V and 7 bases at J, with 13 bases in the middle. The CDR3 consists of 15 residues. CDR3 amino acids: CASSQDPRMANEQFF. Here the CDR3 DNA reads TGCGCCAGCAGCCAAGATCCCCGTATGGCTAATGAGCAGTTCTTC.

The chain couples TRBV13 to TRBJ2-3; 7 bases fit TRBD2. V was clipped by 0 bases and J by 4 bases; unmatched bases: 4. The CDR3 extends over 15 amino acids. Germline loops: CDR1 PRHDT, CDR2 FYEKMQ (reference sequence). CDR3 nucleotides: TGTGCCAGCAGCTTAGGGGCGGGAGCGTCAGATACGCAGTATTTT. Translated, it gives CASSLGAGASDTQYF. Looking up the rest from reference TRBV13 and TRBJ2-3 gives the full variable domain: AAGVIQSPRHLIKEKRETATLKCYPIPRHDTVYWYQQGPGQDPQFLISFYEKMQSDKGSIPDRFSAQQFSDYHSELNMSSLELGDSALYFCASSLGAGASDTQYFGPGTRLTVL.

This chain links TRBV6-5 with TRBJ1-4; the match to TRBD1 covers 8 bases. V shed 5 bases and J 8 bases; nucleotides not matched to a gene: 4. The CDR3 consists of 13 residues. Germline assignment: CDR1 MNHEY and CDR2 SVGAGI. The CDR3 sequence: CASSLTGEEKLFF. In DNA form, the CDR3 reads TGTGCCAGCAGTCTGACAGGGGAGGAAAAACTGTTTTTT.

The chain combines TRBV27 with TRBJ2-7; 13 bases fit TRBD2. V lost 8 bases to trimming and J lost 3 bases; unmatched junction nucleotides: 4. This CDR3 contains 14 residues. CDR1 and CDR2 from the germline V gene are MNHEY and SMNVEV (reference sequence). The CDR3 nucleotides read TGTGCCAGCGGAAGGACTAGCGGGAGCTACGAGCAGTACTTC. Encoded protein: CASGRTSGSYEQYF.

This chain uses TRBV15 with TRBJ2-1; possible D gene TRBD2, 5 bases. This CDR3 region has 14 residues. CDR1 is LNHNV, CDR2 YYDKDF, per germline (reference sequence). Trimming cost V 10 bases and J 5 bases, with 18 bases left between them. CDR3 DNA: TGTGCCAGCATGAGAGGGCGCGAAAACAATGAGCAGTTCTTC. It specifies CASMRGRENNEQFF.

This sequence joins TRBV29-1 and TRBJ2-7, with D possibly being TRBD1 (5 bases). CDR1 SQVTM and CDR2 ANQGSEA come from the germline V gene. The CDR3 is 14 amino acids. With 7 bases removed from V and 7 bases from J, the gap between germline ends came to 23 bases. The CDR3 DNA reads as TGCAGCGGGGTCGGCCGGCAGGGCCATAGTGAGCAGTACTTC. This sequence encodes CSGVGRQGHSEQYF.

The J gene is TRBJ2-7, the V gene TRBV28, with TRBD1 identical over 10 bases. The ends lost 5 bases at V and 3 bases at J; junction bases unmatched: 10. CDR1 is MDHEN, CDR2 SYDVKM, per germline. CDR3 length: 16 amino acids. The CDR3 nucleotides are TGTGCCAGCAGTACAATCGGACAGGGGGTTCGCTACGAGCAGTACTTC. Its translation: CASSTIGQGVRYEQYF.

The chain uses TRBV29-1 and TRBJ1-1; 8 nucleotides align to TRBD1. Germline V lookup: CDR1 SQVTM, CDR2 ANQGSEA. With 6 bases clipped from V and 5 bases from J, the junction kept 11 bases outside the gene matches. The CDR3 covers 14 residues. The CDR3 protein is CSVTTGAARTEAFF. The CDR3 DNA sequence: TGCAGCGTGACGACAGGGGCAGCACGAACTGAAGCTTTCTTT.

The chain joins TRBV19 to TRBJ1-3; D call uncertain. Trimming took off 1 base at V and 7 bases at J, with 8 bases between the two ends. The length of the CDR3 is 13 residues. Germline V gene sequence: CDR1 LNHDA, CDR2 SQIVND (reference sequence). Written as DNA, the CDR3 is TGTGCCAGTAGTATAGTCTTCCCGAACACCATATATTTT. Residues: CASSIVFPNTIYF.

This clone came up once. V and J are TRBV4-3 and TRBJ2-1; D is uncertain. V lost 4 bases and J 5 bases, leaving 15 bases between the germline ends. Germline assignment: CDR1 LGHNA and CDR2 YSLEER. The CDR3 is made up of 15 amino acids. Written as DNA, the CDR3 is TGCGCCAGCAGCCGAGTGGGCCGCAGCAACAATGAGCAGTTCTTC. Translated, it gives CASSRVGRSNNEQFF.

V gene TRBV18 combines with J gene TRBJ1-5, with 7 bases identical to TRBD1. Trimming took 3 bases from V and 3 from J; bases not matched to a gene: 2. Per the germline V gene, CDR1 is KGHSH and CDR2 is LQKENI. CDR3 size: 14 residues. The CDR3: CASSPTGDNQPQHF. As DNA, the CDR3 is TGTGCCAGCTCACCCACAGGGGACAATCAGCCCCAGCATTTT.

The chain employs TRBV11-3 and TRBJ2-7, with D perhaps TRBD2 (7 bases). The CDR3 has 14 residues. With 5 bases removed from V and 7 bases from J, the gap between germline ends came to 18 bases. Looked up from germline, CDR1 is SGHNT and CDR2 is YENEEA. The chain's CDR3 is CASSTARGAGEQYF. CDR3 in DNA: TGTGCCAGCAGCACCGCTCGGGGGGCCGGGGAGCAGTACTTC.